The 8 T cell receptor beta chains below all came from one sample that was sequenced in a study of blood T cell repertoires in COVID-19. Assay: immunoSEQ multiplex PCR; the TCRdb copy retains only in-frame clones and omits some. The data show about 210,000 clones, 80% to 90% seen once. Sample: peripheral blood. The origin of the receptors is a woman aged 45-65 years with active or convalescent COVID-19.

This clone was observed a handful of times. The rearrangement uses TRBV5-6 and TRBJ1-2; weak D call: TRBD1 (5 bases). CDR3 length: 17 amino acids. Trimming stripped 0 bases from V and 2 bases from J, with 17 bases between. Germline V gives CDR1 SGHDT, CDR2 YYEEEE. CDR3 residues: CASSLVSWGGRNYGYTF. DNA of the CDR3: TGTGCCAGCAGCTTGGTCTCATGGGGCGGGAGGAACTATGGCTACACCTTC.

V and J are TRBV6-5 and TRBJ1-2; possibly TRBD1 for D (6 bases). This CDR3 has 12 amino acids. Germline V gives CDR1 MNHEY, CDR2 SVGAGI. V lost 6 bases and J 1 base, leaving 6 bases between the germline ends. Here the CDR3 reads CASSRGNYGYTF. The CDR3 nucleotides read TGTGCCAGCAGCAGGGGTAACTATGGCTACACCTTC.

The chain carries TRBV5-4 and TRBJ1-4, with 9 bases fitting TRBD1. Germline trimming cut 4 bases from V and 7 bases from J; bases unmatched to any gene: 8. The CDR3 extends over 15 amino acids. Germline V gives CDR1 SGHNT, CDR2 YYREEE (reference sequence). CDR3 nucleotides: TGTGCCAGCAGCCCAAGGACAGGGGAGGGTGAAAAACTGTTTTTT. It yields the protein CASSPRTGEGEKLFF.

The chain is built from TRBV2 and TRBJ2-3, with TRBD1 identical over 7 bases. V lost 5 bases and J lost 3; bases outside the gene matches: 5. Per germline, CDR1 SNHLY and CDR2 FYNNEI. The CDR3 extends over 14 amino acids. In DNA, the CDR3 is TGTGCCAGCAGTCCGGGACAGAAGACAGATACGCAGTATTTT. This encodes CASSPGQKTDTQYF.

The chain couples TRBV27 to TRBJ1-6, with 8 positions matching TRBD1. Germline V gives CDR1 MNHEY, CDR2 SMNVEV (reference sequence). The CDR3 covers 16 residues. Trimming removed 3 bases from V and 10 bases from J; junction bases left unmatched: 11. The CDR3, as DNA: TGTGCCAGCAGTTTCAGGAAGGGGACAGGACCGTCACCCCTCCACTTT. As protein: CASSFRKGTGPSPLHF.

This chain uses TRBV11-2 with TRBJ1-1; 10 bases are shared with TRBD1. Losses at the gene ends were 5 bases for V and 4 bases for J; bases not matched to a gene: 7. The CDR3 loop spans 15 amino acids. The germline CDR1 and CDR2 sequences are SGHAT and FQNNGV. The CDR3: CASSTDRGHSTEAFF. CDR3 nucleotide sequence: TGTGCCAGCAGCACTGACAGGGGGCACTCCACTGAAGCTTTCTTT.

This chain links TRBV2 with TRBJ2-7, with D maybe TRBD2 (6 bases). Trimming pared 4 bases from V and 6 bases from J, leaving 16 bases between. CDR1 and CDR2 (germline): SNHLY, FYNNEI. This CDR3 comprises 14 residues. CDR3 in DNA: TGTGCCAGCAGTGTCACTGCGGGGAGAGGCGAGCAGTACGTC. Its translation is CASSVTAGRGEQYV.

In DNA form, the CDR3 reads TGTGCCAGCAGTTTGGCGGGAGGTGGCACAGATACGCAGTATTTT. Translation: CASSLAGGGTDTQYF. This chain links TRBV28 with TRBJ2-3; 8 nucleotides agree with TRBD2. This CDR3 has 15 residues. Germline V gene data show CDR1 as MDHEN and CDR2 as SYDVKM. With 3 bases clipped from V and 1 base from J, the junction kept 3 bases outside the gene matches. Based on the CDR3 plus reference TRBV28 and TRBJ2-3, the full variable domain is DVKVTQSSRYLVKRTGEKVFLECVQDMDHENMFWYRQDPGLGLRLIYFSYDVKMKEKGDIPEGYSVSREKKERFSLILESASTNQTSMYLCASSLAGGGTDTQYFGPGTRLTVL.